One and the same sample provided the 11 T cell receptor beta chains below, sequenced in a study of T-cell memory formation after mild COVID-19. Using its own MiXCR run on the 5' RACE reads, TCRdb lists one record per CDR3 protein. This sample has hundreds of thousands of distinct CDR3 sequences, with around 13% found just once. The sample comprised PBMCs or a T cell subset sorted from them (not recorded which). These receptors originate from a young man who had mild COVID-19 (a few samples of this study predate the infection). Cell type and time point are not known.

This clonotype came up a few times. The CDR3, as DNA: TGCAGCGCAAGAGCAGGAGCCTATGGCTACACCTTC. As protein: CSARAGAYGYTF. V gene TRBV20-1 combines with J gene TRBJ1-2; D is ambiguous. This CDR3 has 12 residues. CDR1 and CDR2 from the germline V gene are DFQATT and SNEGSKA (reference sequence).

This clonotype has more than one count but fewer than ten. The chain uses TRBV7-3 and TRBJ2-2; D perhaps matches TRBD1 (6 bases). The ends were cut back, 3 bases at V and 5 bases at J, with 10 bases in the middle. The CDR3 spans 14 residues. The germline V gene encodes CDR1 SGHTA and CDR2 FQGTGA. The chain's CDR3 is CASSLKDRTGELFF. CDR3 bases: TGTGCCAGCAGCTTGAAGGACAGAACCGGGGAGCTGTTTTTT.

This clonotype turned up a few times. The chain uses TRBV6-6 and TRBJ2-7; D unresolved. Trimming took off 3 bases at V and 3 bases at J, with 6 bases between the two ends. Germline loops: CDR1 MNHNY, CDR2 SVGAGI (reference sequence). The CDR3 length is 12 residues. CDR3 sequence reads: CASSYYSYEQYV. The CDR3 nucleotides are TGTGCCAGCAGTTATTACAGCTACGAGCAGTACGTC.

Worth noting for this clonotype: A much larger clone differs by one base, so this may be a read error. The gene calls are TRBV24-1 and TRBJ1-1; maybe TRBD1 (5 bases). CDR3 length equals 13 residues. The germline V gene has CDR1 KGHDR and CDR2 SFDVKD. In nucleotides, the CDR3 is TGTGACACCAGGTCGCGGGTAGGGGCTGAAGCTTTCTTT. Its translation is CDTRSRVGAEAFF.

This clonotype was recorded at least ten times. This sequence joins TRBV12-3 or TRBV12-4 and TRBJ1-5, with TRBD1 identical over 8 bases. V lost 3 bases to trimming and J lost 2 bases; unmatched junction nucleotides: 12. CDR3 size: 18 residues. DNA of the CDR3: TGTGCCAGCAGTTTGAGGGCAGGGGGCCTGGTTCGCAATCAGCCCCAGCATTTT. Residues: CASSLRAGGLVRNQPQHF.

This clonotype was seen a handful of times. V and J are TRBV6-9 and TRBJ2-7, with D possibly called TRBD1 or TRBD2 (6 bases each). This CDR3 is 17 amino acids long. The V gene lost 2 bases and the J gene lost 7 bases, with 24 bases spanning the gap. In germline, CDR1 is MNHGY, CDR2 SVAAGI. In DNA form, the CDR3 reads TGTGCCAGCAGTTATACGAGAGGGGGGCTCTCTCCTCGAGAGCAGTACTTC. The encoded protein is CASSYTRGGLSPREQYF.

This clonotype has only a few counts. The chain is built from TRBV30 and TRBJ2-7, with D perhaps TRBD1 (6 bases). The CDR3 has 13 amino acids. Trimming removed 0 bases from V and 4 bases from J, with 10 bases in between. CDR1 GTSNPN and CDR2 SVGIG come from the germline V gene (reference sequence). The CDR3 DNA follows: TGTGCCTGGAGTGTAGGGACAAGTTACGAGCAGTACTTC. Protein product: CAWSVGTSYEQYF.

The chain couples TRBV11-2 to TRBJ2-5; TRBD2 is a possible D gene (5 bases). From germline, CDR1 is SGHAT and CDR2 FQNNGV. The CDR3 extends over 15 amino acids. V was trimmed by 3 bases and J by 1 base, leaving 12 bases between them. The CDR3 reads CASSFGVSGQETQYF. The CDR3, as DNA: TGTGCCAGCAGCTTCGGGGTGTCGGGCCAAGAGACCCAGTACTTC.

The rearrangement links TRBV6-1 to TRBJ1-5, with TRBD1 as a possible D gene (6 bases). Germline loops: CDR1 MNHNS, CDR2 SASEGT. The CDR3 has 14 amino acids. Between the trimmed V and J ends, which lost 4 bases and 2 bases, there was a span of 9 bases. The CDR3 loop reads CASSGNRGNQPQHF. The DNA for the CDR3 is TGTGCCAGCAGTGGGAACAGGGGCAATCAGCCCCAGCATTTT.

The CDR3 bases are TGCAGTGCTAGAGATGCGACACGGGGAGCCGGGGAGCTGTTTTTT. Translating gives CSARDATRGAGELFF. The V call is TRBV20-1, the J call TRBJ2-2; D perhaps matches TRBD2 (5 bases). Germline V lookup: CDR1 DFQATT, CDR2 SNEGSKA (reference sequence). The CDR3 runs 15 residues. Trimming took 0 bases from V and 6 from J, leaving 14 bases between them.

The CDR3 spells CAISEDRGNQPQHF. Here the CDR3 DNA reads TGTGCCATCAGTGAGGACAGGGGCAATCAGCCCCAGCATTTT. The rearrangement joins TRBV10-3 to TRBJ1-5; the match to TRBD1 covers 7 bases. This CDR3 is 14 amino acids long. V dropped 2 bases and J dropped 2; count of bases not matched to a gene: 0. CDR1 and CDR2 from the germline V gene are ENHRY and SYGVKD.